Below, 27 T cell receptor beta chains from the same sample are listed, as sequenced in a study of cytotoxic CD8 clonotypes in ibrutinib-treated CLL. TCRdb's copy holds only in-frame clones and misses some; the assay was immunoSEQ multiplex PCR. The sample records about 140,000 clones, 75% to 85% being singletons. The sequences come from PBMCs, collected after 36 months of ibrutinib treatment. These receptors all come from a human donor with chronic lymphocytic leukemia.

The chain recombines TRBV28 with TRBJ2-6; TRBD1 might be the D (6 bases). Germline loops: CDR1 MDHEN, CDR2 SYDVKM. Deletions cut 2 bases from V and 1 base from J, with 9 bases between. The CDR3 runs 16 residues. The CDR3 sequence is CASSLPRGSGANVLTF. CDR3 coding DNA: TGTGCCAGCAGTTTACCCAGGGGTTCTGGGGCCAACGTCCTGACTTTC.

V and J are TRBV29-1 and TRBJ2-3, with 10 bases matching TRBD2. Germline V lookup: CDR1 SQVTM, CDR2 ANQGSEA. The CDR3 contains 15 residues. After removal of 7 bases from V and 4 bases from J, the junction contained 11 bases not matched to a gene. CDR3 sequence (DNA): TGCAGCGGCTCTGCTAGCGGGAGATGGGCAGATACGCAGTATTTT. Translating it yields CSGSASGRWADTQYF.

This sequence joins TRBV6-5 and TRBJ1-6, with D tentatively TRBD1 (6 bases). Trimming left V 6 bases short and J 11 bases short, with 17 bases between. The CDR3 totals 14 residues. The V gene's germline CDR1 is MNHEY and CDR2 SVGAGI. CDR3 loop: CASSPHTGRAPLHF. Written as DNA, the CDR3 is TGTGCCAGCAGCCCTCATACAGGGAGGGCACCCCTCCACTTT.

The rearrangement uses TRBV6-5 and TRBJ1-2; no reliable D call. The CDR3 sequence is 14 residues long. The germline V gene encodes CDR1 MNHEY and CDR2 SVGAGI. V gave up 2 bases and J gave up 7 bases, with 14 bases separating them. The CDR3 spells CASSYVGPRVGYTF. CDR3 nucleotide sequence: TGTGCCAGCAGTTACGTCGGCCCGAGGGTTGGCTACACCTTC.

This clone was seen a single time. The V and J genes are TRBV4-1 and TRBJ1-3; TRBD1 agrees at 9 bases. V gave up 4 bases and J gave up 0 bases; unmatched junction bases: 13. This CDR3 contains 19 residues. Germline loops: CDR1 MGHRA, CDR2 YSYEKL. CDR3 region: CASSLQLPDRGGSGNTIYF. In DNA form, the CDR3 reads TGCGCCAGCAGCCTACAACTCCCGGACAGGGGTGGCTCTGGAAACACCATATATTTT.

V is TRBV6-5 and J is TRBJ1-1; D might be TRBD1 (6 bases). The CDR3 contains 15 residues. Germline lookup yields CDR1 MNHEY and CDR2 SVGAGI. Deletions cut 5 bases from V and 7 bases from J, with 20 bases between. The CDR3 loop reads CASSTGAGDSIEAFF. CDR3 sequence (DNA): TGTGCCAGCAGTACCGGGGCAGGGGATTCCATTGAAGCTTTCTTT.

This clone has more than one count but fewer than ten. V is TRBV18 and J is TRBJ1-2; D unclear. The germline V gene has CDR1 KGHSH and CDR2 LQKENI. This CDR3 contains 14 residues. V dropped 3 bases and J dropped 0 bases, with 8 bases sitting between them. In nucleotides, the CDR3 is TGTGCCAGCTCACCCATGGGGACTAACTATGGCTACACCTTC. Translated, it gives CASSPMGTNYGYTF. The full variable domain, with the rest looked up from reference TRBV18 and TRBJ1-2, is NAGVMQNPRHLVRRRGQEARLRCSPMKGHSHVYWYRQLPEEGLKFMVYLQKENIIDESGMPKERFSAEFPKEGPSILRIQQVVRGDSAAYFCASSPMGTNYGYTFGSGTRLTVV.

The chain carries TRBV10-3 and TRBJ2-7; TRBD1 matches 7 bases. This CDR3 spans 18 amino acids. CDR1 and CDR2 from the germline V gene are ENHRY and SYGVKD. With 9 bases clipped from V and 3 bases from J, the junction kept 23 bases outside the gene matches. The CDR3, as DNA: TGTGCCATTTCTCTCAGCGGTCCTTCGGACAGGACAAGCTACGAGCAGTACTTC. It encodes CAISLSGPSDRTSYEQYF.

The rearrangement joins TRBV21-1 to TRBJ2-7. TRBV21-1 is termed a pseudogene. The CDR3 spans 11 residues. The CDR3 loop is CASSQINEQYF. CDR3 coding DNA: TGTGCCAGCAGCCAAATTAACGAGCAGTACTTC.

The chain links TRBV5-1 to TRBJ2-5, with D unresolved. CDR1 and CDR2 (germline): SGHRS, YFSETQ. This CDR3 has 12 residues. Trimming pared 6 bases from V and 2 bases from J, leaving 8 bases between. In DNA form, the CDR3 reads TGCGCCAGCATCGGGCCGCAAGAGACCCAGTACTTC. This sequence encodes CASIGPQETQYF.

The J gene is TRBJ2-3, the V gene TRBV7-2; D is uncertain. Germline values: CDR1 SGHTA, CDR2 FQGNSA. Trimming removed 5 bases from V and 6 bases from J, with 15 bases in between. The length of the CDR3 is 14 residues. The CDR3 loop reads CASSPRKGSDTQYF. The CDR3 DNA sequence: TGTGCCAGCAGCCCACGTAAGGGTAGCGATACGCAGTATTTT.

J is TRBJ1-6 and V is TRBV5-6; no firm D call. The CDR3 loop spans 14 amino acids. The V gene lost 2 bases and the J gene lost 10 bases, with 13 bases spanning the gap. CDR1 SGHDT and CDR2 YYEEEE come from the germline V gene. The CDR3 loop reads CASSFFMARSPLHF. The CDR3 DNA is TGTGCCAGCAGCTTTTTTATGGCTAGATCACCCCTCCACTTT.

V is TRBV5-6 and J is TRBJ1-4; D gene unclear. This CDR3 contains 15 residues. The V end was cut by 0 bases, the J end by 4 bases, with 10 bases between. CDR1 and CDR2 from the germline V gene are SGHDT and YYEEEE. CDR3: CASSLAWSNNEKLFF. CDR3 coding DNA: TGTGCCAGCAGCTTGGCTTGGTCCAATAATGAAAAACTGTTTTTT.

This chain joins TRBV12-5 and TRBJ2-2, with 10 bases that match TRBD1. After removal of 3 bases from V and 4 bases from J, the junction contained 5 bases not matched to a gene. CDR1 and CDR2 (germline): LGHNT, FRNRAP. The CDR3 runs 16 residues. The DNA of the CDR3 is TGTGCTAGTGGTTTCCAGGACAGGGGGACCACCGGGGAGCTGTTTTTT. Its translation: CASGFQDRGTTGELFF.

V usage is TRBV6-1 and J usage is TRBJ1-1, with 11 bases fitting TRBD1. The CDR3 has 15 amino acids. Germline CDR1 MNHNS, CDR2 SASEGT. V was pared by 6 bases and J by 5 bases, with 8 bases of the junction left unmatched. The CDR3 DNA reads TGTGCCAGCAGAGCGGACAGGGGGCGATATACTGAAGCTTTCTTT. Its protein is CASRADRGRYTEAFF.

This sequence joins TRBV10-3 and TRBJ1-1; D is uncertain. CDR3 length equals 14 residues. Germline assignment: CDR1 ENHRY and CDR2 SYGVKD. V lost 4 bases and J 0 bases, leaving 9 bases between the germline ends. CDR3 loop: CAISGRSVNTEAFF. The DNA of the CDR3 is TGTGCCATCAGTGGGAGAAGCGTGAACACTGAAGCTTTCTTT.

The chain links TRBV10-1 to TRBJ1-4, with no clear D. The germline CDR1 and CDR2 sequences are WNHNN and SYGVQD (reference sequence). This CDR3 is built from 15 residues. V was cut by 0 bases and J by 8 bases, with 13 bases left in between. CDR3 amino acids: CASSESAAASEKLFF. The CDR3 region has the DNA TGCGCCAGCAGTGAGTCTGCCGCCGCGAGCGAAAAACTGTTTTTT.

This clone was recorded only once. This chain links TRBV7-9 with TRBJ2-3; no clear D. The CDR3 is 14 residues long. Germline V gives CDR1 SEHNR, CDR2 FQNEAQ (reference sequence). Trimming took 5 bases from V and 0 from J, leaving 9 bases between them. This CDR3 reads CASSLGFSTDTQYF. The CDR3 DNA reads as TGTGCCAGCAGCCTGGGGTTTAGCACAGATACGCAGTATTTT. Full variable domain (outside the CDR3, taken from reference TRBV7-9 and TRBJ2-3): DTGVSQNPRHKITKRGQNVTFRCDPISEHNRLYWYRQTLGQGPEFLTYFQNEAQLEKSRLLSDRFSAERPKGSFSTLEIQRTEQGDSAMYLCASSLGFSTDTQYFGPGTRLTVL.

The gene calls are TRBV11-3 and TRBJ2-1; D is uncertain. The V and J ends lost 1 base and 5 bases respectively, with 9 bases between them. Germline lookup yields CDR1 SGHNT and CDR2 YENEEA. The CDR3 sequence is 14 residues long. CDR3 DNA: TGTGCCAGCAGCTTAGGAGGCTGGGACAATGAGCAGTTCTTC. Encoded protein: CASSLGGWDNEQFF.

The genes are TRBV10-2 and TRBJ2-7; 7 bases fit TRBD2. The germline gives CDR1 WSHSY, CDR2 SAAADI. The CDR3 totals 14 residues. With 4 bases clipped from V and 2 bases from J, the junction kept 5 bases outside the gene matches. Written as DNA, the CDR3 is TGCGCCAGCAGTGCGGCTAGCGGAGCCTACGAGCAGTACTTC. This gives the protein CASSAASGAYEQYF.

This clone was picked up one time. J is TRBJ2-3 and V is TRBV28, with D tentatively TRBD1 or TRBD2 (5 bases each). Germline V gene sequence: CDR1 MDHEN, CDR2 SYDVKM. The CDR3 loop spans 15 amino acids. Trimming left V 3 bases short and J 4 bases short, with 14 bases between. CDR3 protein: CASSLAGLGADTQYF. CDR3 coding DNA: TGTGCCAGCAGTTTGGCTGGCCTGGGGGCAGATACGCAGTATTTT.

A few counts support this clone. The V gene is TRBV6-1, the J gene TRBJ2-1; D call uncertain. This CDR3 has 13 amino acids. Germline CDR1 and CDR2: MNHNS and SASEGT. With 6 bases removed from V and 10 bases from J, the gap between germline ends came to 16 bases. DNA of the CDR3: TGTGCCAGCAGCCAGGACCCGCTTGGCGAGCAGTTCTTC. Translating it yields CASSQDPLGEQFF.

For the CDR3, the DNA is TGTGCCAGCAGCCTACCTCGCGAGCGGGAGACCCAGTACTTC. The encoded protein is CASSLPRERETQYF. The chain uses TRBV7-9 and TRBJ2-5, with TRBD2 as a possible D gene (5 bases). CDR3 length: 14 amino acids. CDR1 is SEHNR and CDR2 is FQNEAQ in the germline V gene (reference sequence). V lost 5 bases to trimming and J lost 5 bases, with 15 bases between them.

The chain recombines TRBV2 with TRBJ1-6; D might be TRBD1 (6 bases). V was trimmed by 10 bases and J by 7 bases, leaving 17 bases between them. Germline assignment: CDR1 SNHLY and CDR2 FYNNEI. The CDR3 runs 14 residues. CDR3 in amino acids: CATASDSLNSPLHF. In DNA, the CDR3 is TGTGCCACGGCATCGGACAGCTTGAATTCACCCCTCCACTTT.

The chain couples TRBV10-1 to TRBJ2-1, with TRBD1 identical over 7 bases. The junction had 5 bases not matched to a gene; V was cut back by 1 base and J by 5 bases. The CDR3 spans 15 residues. The V gene's germline CDR1 is WNHNN and CDR2 SYGVQD (reference sequence). CDR3 nucleotides: TGCGCCAGCAGTGAGTTTGGACAGGTAGACAATGAGCAGTTCTTC. Protein: CASSEFGQVDNEQFF.

The V call is TRBV5-1, the J call TRBJ1-1; TRBD1 aligns across 7 bases. The CDR3 covers 15 residues. Germline V CDR1 and CDR2: SGHRS, YFSETQ. The ends lost 0 bases at V and 8 bases at J; junction bases unmatched: 10. Here the CDR3 DNA reads TGCGCCAGCAGCTTGGAATCATCAGGGGGGGCCGAAGCTTTCTTT. Encoded protein: CASSLESSGGAEAFF.

J is TRBJ2-2 and V is TRBV5-6; TRBD2 aligns across 9 bases. Per germline, CDR1 SGHDT and CDR2 YYEEEE. The trim removed 0 bases at V and 0 bases at J, leaving 3 bases unmatched. CDR3 length equals 17 residues. The CDR3 nucleotides read TGTGCCAGCAGCTTGGTGGCTAGCGGGACGAACACCGGGGAGCTGTTTTTT. Translation: CASSLVASGTNTGELFF.